The 9 T cell receptor beta chains reported below all come from one sample, sequenced in a study of regulatory and conventional T cells in RAG deficiency. This table comes from immunoSEQ multiplex PCR, and its TCRdb copy is limited to in-frame clones, with some not included. The sample records 30,000 to 35,000 clones, 60% to 85% being singletons. Blood CD4+ CD25-low CD127-high conventional T cells supplied the genomic DNA template. Another study also made use of these data, one on regulatory T cells. That investigation notes: Primers: 52 TRBV forward and 13 TRBJ reverse.

Sequencing was done on a sample of CD4+ effector T cells sorted from blood. Receptors originate from a human donor in good health.

The gene calls are TRBV7-2 and TRBJ2-7; D is unresolved. This CDR3 is 14 amino acids long. V shed 1 base and J shed 0 bases, with 7 bases lying between them. Germline V gives CDR1 SGHTA, CDR2 FQGNSA. In DNA, the CDR3 is TGTGCCAGCAGCTTAGACCATAGCTCCTACGAGCAGTACTTC. This codes for CASSLDHSSYEQYF.

V usage is TRBV11-2 and J usage is TRBJ2-7; TRBD1 matches 8 bases. Germline V lookup: CDR1 SGHAT, CDR2 FQNNGV. V shed 7 bases and J 1 base; nucleotides not matched to a gene: 9. The CDR3 spans 15 residues. The CDR3 spells CASTTGGVVSYEQYF. The CDR3 DNA reads as TGTGCCAGCACCACAGGGGGAGTGGTATCCTACGAGCAGTACTTC.

The sample holds a few counts of this clone. This chain joins TRBV29-1 and TRBJ1-1, with D unresolved. The CDR3 sequence is 13 residues long. The germline gives CDR1 SQVTM, CDR2 ANQGSEA. Trimming stripped 6 bases from V and 0 bases from J, with 11 bases between. The CDR3 DNA reads TGCAGCGTGGAGACTGTCATGAACACTGAAGCTTTCTTT. It encodes CSVETVMNTEAFF.

V is TRBV12-5 and J is TRBJ1-1; D uncertain. Trimming took off 0 bases at V and 1 base at J, with 12 bases between the two ends. Germline lookup yields CDR1 LGHNT and CDR2 FRNRAP. This CDR3 has 16 amino acids. The CDR3 region is CASGLVQGIQNTEAFF. In nucleotides, the CDR3 is TGTGCTAGTGGTTTGGTACAAGGGATCCAGAACACTGAAGCTTTCTTT.

The J gene is TRBJ1-4, the V gene TRBV18; D not resolved. Germline values: CDR1 KGHSH, CDR2 LQKENI. The CDR3 is 12 residues long. V was trimmed by 3 bases and J by 7 bases, leaving 6 bases between them. CDR3 loop: CASSPLGEKLFF. The CDR3 DNA reads TGTGCCAGCTCACCGCTTGGTGAAAAACTGTTTTTT.

This clone was detected once. The chain has TRBV10-3 and TRBJ2-1; 7 bases are a match to TRBD2. The CDR3 loop spans 18 amino acids. Germline V lookup: CDR1 ENHRY, CDR2 SYGVKD. With V trimmed by 3 bases and J by 4 bases, 15 bases remained unmatched. In nucleotides, the CDR3 is TGTGCCATCAGTGAAGCCCCCTCAGCTAGCGGTGCTTACAATGAGCAGTTCTTC. Protein: CAISEAPSASGAYNEQFF.

The table lists this clone with a few counts. The chain is built from TRBV10-3 and TRBJ1-2; D remains unclear. The CDR3 is 12 amino acids. Germline lookup yields CDR1 ENHRY and CDR2 SYGVKD. V was cut by 6 bases and J by 3 bases, with 8 bases left in between. This CDR3 reads CAISPGDYGYTF. The CDR3 DNA reads TGTGCCATCAGCCCGGGAGACTATGGCTACACCTTC.

This chain connects TRBV19 to TRBJ1-1; perhaps TRBD1 as D (6 bases). The CDR3 has 14 amino acids. Trimming cost V 4 bases and J 10 bases, with 19 bases left between them. Germline V gene sequence: CDR1 LNHDA, CDR2 SQIVND (reference sequence). The CDR3 region has the DNA TGTGCCAGTAGTAAATCCTCTTACACAGGGCCAGCTTTCTTT. Residues: CASSKSSYTGPAFF.

This clone appeared a single time. This sequence joins TRBV5-6 and TRBJ1-3; 8 nucleotides line up with TRBD1. This CDR3 is 16 amino acids long. Germline values: CDR1 SGHDT, CDR2 YYEEEE. With 3 bases clipped from V and 0 bases from J, the junction kept 5 bases outside the gene matches. CDR3 sequence (DNA): TGTGCCAGCAGCTACACTGGGACAGGCTCTGGAAACACCATATATTTT. It translates to CASSYTGTGSGNTIYF.